This is a list of T cell receptor beta chains from one sample in a study of human T cells and chemical hapten exposure. TCRdb re-called the RACE reads through MiXCR, storing one row per CDR3 protein. The table records approximately 370,000 distinct CDR3 sequences, 5.5% of them present only once. Source: whole blood, taken in connection with sensitization to the hapten diphenylcyclopropenone (DPC). These receptors all come from a young woman with alopecia areata. Some clones in this sample may be carry-over from other donors' samples. CDR3s include the opening cysteine and the closing phenylalanine or tryptophan.

>TRBV6-1|TRBJ1-2
CASSPLPGTARNGYTF
>TRBV11-2|TRBJ2-1
CASSLGDRQLYNEQFF
>TRBV9|TRBJ2-3
CASSVAGGATDTQYF
>TRBV27|TRBJ2-2
CASSLYAVGDLNTGELFF
>TRBV2|TRBJ2-3
CASSEWTVTDTQYF
>TRBV7-9|TRBJ1-2
CASSHNNPGQGGGYTF
>TRBV7-2|TRBJ2-3
CASSSTGVSDTQYF
>TRBV7-9|TRBJ2-4
CASSSHRGTSGAIQYF
>TRBV13|TRBJ1-3
CASTNDPDRASGNTIYF
>TRBV7-3|TRBJ2-7
CASSSQGAYEQYF
>TRBV12-3/TRBV12-4|TRBJ1-3
CASLRYSGNTIYF
>TRBV10-3|TRBJ2-6
CAIEAGTGHPGANVLTF
>TRBV28|TRBJ2-2
CASSYPPGQGYTGELFF
>TRBV6-1|TRBJ2-2
CASCSNDWGGELFF
>TRBV4-3|TRBJ2-3
CASSPRGLAGYTDTQYF
>TRBV29-1|TRBJ2-5
CSVFTTGTYQETQYF
>TRBV12-3/TRBV12-4|TRBJ1-6
CASSPLRGSPLHF
>TRBV5-1|TRBJ1-1
CASSLAPPNTEAFF
>TRBV13|TRBJ1-6
CASSSPGVKNSPLHF
>TRBV6-5|TRBJ2-4
CASSSTSRERAKNIQYF
>TRBV5-1|TRBJ2-7
CASSHTTGTGLRTYEQYF
>TRBV3-1|TRBJ2-2
CASSQEGSNRAGELFF
>TRBV7-2|TRBJ1-1
CASSLVGRPMNTEAFF
>TRBV4-3|TRBJ1-2
CASSQDIEGISGYTF
>TRBV12-3/TRBV12-4|TRBJ1-1
CASSFGNTEAFF
>TRBV7-2|TRBJ1-3
CASSFDTGAGNTIYF
>TRBV28|TRBJ2-7
CASSSPLEQYF
>TRBV20-1|TRBJ1-1
CSAGTANMNTEAFF
>TRBV11-2|TRBJ1-4
CASSLDRETNEKLFF
>TRBV18|TRBJ1-2
CASSPSRDSWGYTF
>TRBV3-1|TRBJ1-1
CASSQSDINTEAFF
>TRBV12-3/TRBV12-4|TRBJ2-6
CASTPWGGANVLTF
>TRBV4-2|TRBJ1-4
CASSQERDRDEKLFF
>TRBV4-1|TRBJ2-3
CASSHDGGDADTQYF
>TRBV11-2|TRBJ2-3
CASSRDSRTDTQYF
>TRBV9|TRBJ1-4
CASSVGTATNEKLFF
>TRBV28|TRBJ2-1
CASSLGTGGYGEQFF